This T cell receptor beta chain comes out of a study of shared T cell receptors in the human thymus. Generated by immunoSEQ multiplex PCR, the TCRdb table keeps only in-frame clones and is missing some. The sample includes roughly 660,000 clones, 70% to 90% of them seen just once. The germline V and J ends were trimmed by 0 bases and 5 bases, with 5 bases remaining between them. This CDR3 has 12 amino acids. Germline lookup yields CDR1 SGHNT and CDR2 YENEEA. These data also formed part of another study, on human thymus T cells. That report notes: Usage of V and J genes appeared biased in thymic and blood repertoires.

The rearrangement uses TRBV11-3 and TRBJ2-7; D call uncertain. What was sequenced was thymocytes. The sequence derives from a boy less than two years old with a congenital heart defect. The CDR3 DNA sequence: TGTGCCAGCAGCTTAGACCGGGACGAGCAGTACTTC. Translating it yields CASSLDRDEQYF.